A single sample gave rise to the 18 T cell receptor beta chains below, sequenced in a study of CD8 T cells in Susac syndrome. RNA amounts of roughly 0.5 to 1 ug underwent reverse transcription with random hexamers. TCRdb processed the immunoSEQ multiplex PCR reads anew with MiXCR; each CDR3 protein has one entry. The data show under 200,000 distinct CDR3 sequences, roughly 95% seen once. The sample was CD8+ T cells from PBMCs. The receptors were gathered from a human donor with multiple sclerosis.

The V call is TRBV29-1, the J call TRBJ1-1, with D possibly matching TRBD1 (5 bases). The CDR3 length is 12 residues. CDR1 is SQVTM and CDR2 is ANQGSEA in the germline V gene. Trimming cost V 5 bases and J 2 bases, with 9 bases left between them. In nucleotides, the CDR3 is TGCAGCGTTACGGGGACTAACACTGAAGCTTTCTTT. Translating it yields CSVTGTNTEAFF.

The chain joins TRBV7-9 to TRBJ2-7; 7 positions agree with TRBD1. The CDR3 is 14 amino acids. CDR1 and CDR2 from the germline V gene are SEHNR and FQNEAQ (reference sequence). The V segment lost 5 bases and the J segment 2 bases; nucleotides outside the gene matches: 6. In DNA form, the CDR3 reads TGTGCCAGCAGCCCTCGACAGGGCCCCTACGAGCAGTACTTC. Translating it yields CASSPRQGPYEQYF.

This clonotype came up once. V usage is TRBV29-1 and J usage is TRBJ2-1; the D is unclear. V lost 4 bases and J 8 bases, leaving 12 bases between the germline ends. The length of the CDR3 is 12 residues. CDR1 is SQVTM and CDR2 is ANQGSEA in the germline V gene. The CDR3 spells CSVVLVGDEQFF. The DNA of the CDR3 is TGCAGCGTTGTTTTAGTGGGCGATGAGCAGTTCTTC.

CDR3 nucleotide sequence: TGCGCCAGCAGCCAAACCTGGACTAGCGGGAGGGCCGCAGATACGCAGTATTTT. Its translation is CASSQTWTSGRAADTQYF. The V gene is TRBV4-1, the J gene TRBJ2-3, with 15 nucleotides matching TRBD2. In germline, CDR1 is MGHRA, CDR2 YSYEKL. V lost 2 bases to trimming and J lost 4 bases; unmatched junction nucleotides: 7. This CDR3 spans 18 amino acids.

The rearrangement joins TRBV5-6 to TRBJ2-7, with 7 bases identical to TRBD2. CDR1 is SGHDT, CDR2 YYEEEE, per germline. Trimming at V came to 6 bases and at J to 6 bases, leaving 6 bases not matched to a gene. CDR3 length: 12 residues. CDR3: CASTSPGGEQYF. The CDR3 DNA reads TGTGCCAGCACCTCCCCGGGAGGCGAGCAGTACTTC.

This chain joins TRBV2 and TRBJ2-7; 10 bases agree with TRBD2. Germline-derived CDR1 and CDR2 are SNHLY and FYNNEI. CDR3 length equals 18 residues. Germline trimming cut 3 bases from V and 2 bases from J; bases unmatched to any gene: 13. The CDR3 sequence is CASSDFIGSGRVPYEQYF. The CDR3, as DNA: TGTGCCAGCAGTGATTTTATCGGGAGCGGGAGGGTTCCCTACGAGCAGTACTTC. The full variable domain, rest sourced from reference TRBV2 and TRBJ2-7, is EPEVTQTPSHQVTQMGQEVILRCVPISNHLYFYWYRQILGQKVEFLVSFYNNEISEKSEIFDDQFSVERPDGSNFTLKIRSTKLEDSAMYFCASSDFIGSGRVPYEQYFGPGTRLTVT.

V and J are TRBV6-5 and TRBJ1-1; D gene ambiguous. The germline V gene has CDR1 MNHEY and CDR2 SVGAGI. The V and J ends lost 4 bases and 1 base respectively, with 10 bases between them. The CDR3 is made up of 14 amino acids. The CDR3 nucleotides are TGTGCCAGCAGTTCCCCGACCGGGAACACTGAAGCTTTCTTT. Translated: CASSSPTGNTEAFF.

The J gene is TRBJ2-7, the V gene TRBV5-6; D tentatively fits TRBD1 or TRBD2 (5 bases each). The V gene's germline CDR1 is SGHDT and CDR2 YYEEEE. CDR3 length equals 14 residues. V lost 4 bases, J lost 1 base, and 12 bases lay in between. The CDR3 spells CASSPEGRSYEQYF. DNA for the CDR3: TGTGCCAGCAGCCCCGAGGGACGGTCCTACGAGCAGTACTTC.

This clonotype has only one observation. The gene calls are TRBV3-1 and TRBJ2-1; the D gene could be TRBD1 or TRBD2 (5 bases each). Germline CDR1 is LGHDT and CDR2 is YNNKEL (reference sequence). V lost 3 bases, J lost 8 bases, and 11 bases lay in between. CDR3 length: 13 amino acids. CDR3 bases: TGTGCCAGCAGCCATGGGCTGGGGGATGAGCAGTTCTTC. It translates to CASSHGLGDEQFF.

This sequence joins TRBV9 and TRBJ1-2; D is ambiguous. The germline V and J ends were trimmed by 4 bases and 7 bases, with 20 bases remaining between them. Germline V CDR1 and CDR2: SGDLS, YYNGEE. The CDR3 runs to 15 residues. The CDR3 DNA reads as TGTGCCAGCAGCCACGGGTCTCTCGGTTCTTTTGGCTACACCTTC. Residues: CASSHGSLGSFGYTF. The full variable domain, its missing parts supplied by reference TRBV9 and TRBJ1-2, is DSGVTQTPKHLITATGQRVTLRCSPRSGDLSVYWYQQSLDQGLQFLIQYYNGEERAKGNILERFSAQQFPDLHSELNLSSLELGDSALYFCASSHGSLGSFGYTFGSGTRLTVV.

The chain recombines TRBV28 with TRBJ2-1; 7 bases are a match to TRBD2. V lost 3 bases and J lost 4; bases outside the gene matches: 3. This CDR3 is 14 amino acids long. Germline loops: CDR1 MDHEN, CDR2 SYDVKM. The CDR3 sequence is CASSFAGVYNEQFF. The CDR3 nucleotides are TGTGCCAGCAGTTTTGCGGGGGTTTACAATGAGCAGTTCTTC. Supplemented by reference TRBV28 and TRBJ2-1, the full variable domain reads DVKVTQSSRYLVKRTGEKVFLECVQDMDHENMFWYRQDPGLGLRLIYFSYDVKMKEKGDIPEGYSVSREKKERFSLILESASTNQTSMYLCASSFAGVYNEQFFGPGTRLTVL.

V is TRBV18 and J is TRBJ2-3; TRBD1 agrees at 7 bases. Trimming cost V 5 bases and J 2 bases; bases outside gene matches: 7. CDR3 length: 15 amino acids. Germline V lookup: CDR1 KGHSH, CDR2 LQKENI. In nucleotides, the CDR3 is TGTGCCAGCTCAGACCGGGACAGCTCCACAGATACGCAGTATTTT. This codes for CASSDRDSSTDTQYF.

The rearrangement joins TRBV27 to TRBJ1-5; D uncertain. Trimming took off 5 bases at V and 0 bases at J, with 14 bases between the two ends. CDR1 is MNHEY, CDR2 SMNVEV, per germline (reference sequence). The CDR3 extends over 16 amino acids. The CDR3 here is CASSVDGTYSNQPQHF. CDR3 DNA sequence: TGTGCCAGCAGTGTTGACGGAACCTATAGCAATCAGCCCCAGCATTTT.

This sequence joins TRBV12-3 or TRBV12-4 and TRBJ1-1; 7 bases are a match to TRBD1. J lost 5 bases, V lost 3 bases, and 3 bases had no gene match. The CDR3 loop spans 13 amino acids. The CDR3 DNA is TGTGCCAGCAGTTTTCAGGGACAGACTGAAGCTTTCTTT. It translates to CASSFQGQTEAFF.

This clonotype was detected once. J is TRBJ1-4 and V is TRBV25-1, with 10 bases aligning to TRBD1. The CDR3 extends over 15 amino acids. V gave up 3 bases and J gave up 8 bases; unmatched junction bases: 6. The germline gives CDR1 MGHDK, CDR2 SYGVNS. The CDR3 bases are TGTGCCAGCAGTGAGCCGGGACAGGGGCCCGAAAAACTGTTTTTT. Translation gives CASSEPGQGPEKLFF. The entire variable domain, with the rest obtained from reference TRBV25-1 and TRBJ1-4, is as follows: EADIYQTPRYLVIGTGKKITLECSQTMGHDKMYWYQQDPGMELHLIHYSYGVNSTEKGDLSSESTVSRIRTEHFPLTLESARPSHTSQYLCASSEPGQGPEKLFFGSGTQLSVL.

The CDR3 nucleotides are TGTGCCAGCAGACCTGGGGGCCCTAGCCAGTATTTT. This codes for CASRPGGPSQYF. The chain has TRBV7-9 and TRBJ2-3; tentatively, D is TRBD1 (6 bases). The CDR3 is 12 amino acids. V shed 6 bases and J shed 12 bases, with 16 bases lying between them. Germline V gene lookup returns CDR1 SEHNR and CDR2 FQNEAQ (reference sequence).

V and J are TRBV19 and TRBJ2-5; D ambiguous. The germline CDR1 and CDR2 sequences are LNHDA and SQIVND (reference sequence). There are 11 residues in the CDR3. Trimming removed 4 bases at V and 5 bases at J, with 5 bases between. The CDR3 reads CASSNAETQYF. CDR3 nucleotides: TGTGCCAGTAGTAATGCGGAGACCCAGTACTTC.

The chain has TRBV29-1 and TRBJ2-2; 10 bases fit TRBD2. The CDR3 is 13 residues long. CDR1 and CDR2 from the germline V gene are SQVTM and ANQGSEA. Losses at the gene ends were 7 bases for V and 5 bases for J; bases not matched to a gene: 4. The CDR3 spells CSGRTSGTGELFF. The CDR3 bases are TGCAGCGGGAGGACTAGCGGAACCGGGGAGCTGTTTTTT.